The T cell receptor (beta chain) under discussion was sequenced for a study of T cells in women clearing cervical HPV infection. The protocol was immunoSEQ multiplex PCR, while the TCRdb copy is restricted to in-frame clones and leaves out a portion. Its clone listing holds more than 20,000 clones. Sample: blood buffy coat. This clonotype was sampled from a woman between 18 and 69 years old with a cervical HPV16 infection that either progressed to CIN3+ or cleared (not recorded which).

The CDR3 DNA, read in part, is TGTGCCAGCAGCCAGGAGTATAATAATTCACCC. Its translation: CASSQEYNNSP. The full CDR3 protein is CASSQEYNNSPLHF. The rearrangement links TRBV7-2 to TRBJ1-6; D gene unclear. The read terminates 3 residues ahead of where the CDR3 ends, so the germline J gene completes it. V was clipped by 5 bases and J by 5 bases, with 10 bases between them. The length of the CDR3 is 14 residues. Germline CDR1 is SGHTA and CDR2 is FQGNSA.